The entry below describes one T cell receptor (beta chain). It lacks a known antigen. Base qualities are not at hand, and no much larger clone is one base apart. The data were produced on an Illumina HiSeq 2500. Quantitative 5'-RACE with molecular barcodes was used to prepare TCR beta libraries. For the original study's pipeline: Disease-linked TCR variants were identified with a new computational method built on a probabilistic model of VDJ rearrangement. TCRdb cleaned the public reads at Q25 with fastp, built clones with MiXCR and kept in-frame beta chains. Entries are consolidated by CDR3 protein sequence, retaining the most common genes and DNA. TCRdb, not the original authors, processed these V and J calls. This sample lists 250,000 to 350,000 distinct CDR3 sequences; approximately 20% were detected once. About 8% of the sample is held by the ten biggest clonotypes. The germline V gene encodes CDR1 MNHEY and CDR2 SMNVEV (reference sequence). Relative to germline, V is 5 bases shorter and J is 2 bases shorter, with 16 bases between their ends. Taken from cysteine to phenylalanine, the CDR3 has 16 residues. Only the CDR3 part of the read is kept: 48 bases, read in frame from the first base.

This sample stems from a study of CD8 T cells in ankylosing spondylitis (dated by TCRdb to the late 2010s). Turning to the overall study: T cell receptor beta repertoires were profiled in healthy donors and ankylosing spondylitis patients so that disease-linked TCR variants could be found. The whole study cohort included about a hundred healthy donors and 20 to 30 ankylosing spondylitis patients. Peripheral blood samples were taken, and synovial fluid was additionally collected from ankylosing spondylitis patients.

What the study reported, not specific to this receptor: Some motif variants were previously reported in synovial fluid and blood of reactive arthritis patients, suggesting common disease-initiation mechanisms. Significant enrichment of the disease-linked clones was reported in matched synovial fluid samples from ankylosing spondylitis patients. Blood from ankylosing spondylitis patients appeared to be characterized by a TCR beta motif composed of 7 to 9 highly homologous amino acid variants. The disease-linked clones had a CD8+ phenotype and were found at relatively low frequencies in peripheral blood.

Sequenced: blood, either unsorted or a sorted T cell fraction (not recorded which). The TCR was taken from a male donor with ankylosing spondylitis or in good health (not recorded which). The chain is encoded by TRBV27 joined to TRBJ1-5; the best D guess is TRBD1, with 6 bases matching. The CDR3 region reads CASSPRLQGGNQPQHF. The DNA sequence is as follows: TGTGCCAGCAGTCCCAGGCTACAGGGAGGCAATCAGCCCCAGCATTTT.